This TCR beta chain comes out of a study of cytomegalovirus exposure and HLA in healthy donors. It was with 60 Vbeta and 13 Jbeta primers that the PCR ran. TCRdb's copy holds only in-frame clones and misses some; the assay was immunoSEQ multiplex PCR. The sample has 150,000 to 200,000 clones; roughly 80% are singletons. In germline, CDR1 is KGHSH, CDR2 LQKENI. Trimming cost V 10 bases and J 3 bases, with 16 bases left between them. The CDR3 is made up of 13 amino acids. Of note for this clone: Its antigen is undetermined.

Notes on the study in general: Follow-up analysis later connected one missense variant in DCLRE1C with trimming of TCR beta V- and J-genes. A later analysis by the authors found several of the most significant clusters apparently linked to common viral pathogens. The authors listed 164 TCR beta chains as cytomegalovirus-associated.

The chain couples TRBV18 to TRBJ2-7; tentatively, D is TRBD1 (5 bases). The clonotype comes from a male donor in good health and CMV-seronegative. The sequenced material came from PBMCs. The CDR3 DNA sequence: TGTGCCACCAAAACCTCAGGGTTCTACGAGCAGTACTTC. Translation: CATKTSGFYEQYF.